Here is one TCR beta chain with its context. The antigen is not known. The study extracted blood RNA from unsorted whole blood and also extracted germline DNA. From approximately 0.5 ug of total RNA, TCR beta-specific cDNA was reverse-transcribed using a constant-region primer. Libraries of TCR beta came from three nested multiplex PCR rounds with slightly modified ARM-PCR. The opening two PCR rounds, about 11 cycles each, paired TRBV1-TRBV30 forward primers with a C-beta reverse primer. MiXCR, applied by TCRdb to the multiplex PCR reads, yields one record per CDR3 protein. Here the sample spans approximately 300,000 distinct CDR3 sequences, roughly 60% being singletons. The data belong to a study of tumor-infiltrating lymphocytes in primary liver carcinoma. Whole-study findings and limits: Being bulk and unsorted, samples allowed no CD4+ and CD8+ repertoire comparison.

V shed 5 bases, J shed 4 bases, and the junction held 6 bases outside the gene matches. The CDR3 runs 14 residues. CDR1 LGHNT and CDR2 FRNRAP come from the germline V gene. Sequencing input: peripheral blood. J is TRBJ2-3 and V is TRBV12-5; TRBD1 agrees at 7 bases. The receptor comes from a man aged 35 to 55 with primary liver carcinoma and hepatitis B virus infection. CDR3 in amino acids: CASGLGQWADTQYF. The DNA for the CDR3 is TGTGCTAGTGGTCTGGGACAGTGGGCAGATACGCAGTATTTT. Filled out from reference TRBV12-5 and TRBJ2-3, the complete variable domain reads DARVTQTPRHKVTEMGQEVTMRCQPILGHNTVFWYRQTMMQGLELLAYFRNRAPLDDSGMPKDRFSAEMPDATLATLKIQPSEPRDSAVYFCASGLGQWADTQYFGPGTRLTVL.